This T cell receptor (beta chain) appears in the sequencing data of a study of shared clonotypes between healthy human individuals. Produced via immunoSEQ multiplex PCR; TCRdb's table is partial and in-frame only. The table includes hundreds of thousands of clones, about 97% detected once. Germline-derived CDR1 and CDR2 are GTSNPN and SVGIG (reference sequence). This CDR3 spans 14 amino acids. Trimming removed 0 bases from V and 4 bases from J, with 13 bases in between. The chain has TRBV30 and TRBJ2-7, with D possibly TRBD1 on 6 matching bases. This TCR came from a man under 40 in good health. The sample consisted of memory CD8+ T cells sorted from blood. Subset denoted: CD45RO+ cells pooled with CCR7-negative TemRA cells. CDR3 loop: CAWSVSVRGYEQYF. DNA for the CDR3: TGTGCCTGGAGTGTATCGGTCAGGGGTTACGAGCAGTACTTC.